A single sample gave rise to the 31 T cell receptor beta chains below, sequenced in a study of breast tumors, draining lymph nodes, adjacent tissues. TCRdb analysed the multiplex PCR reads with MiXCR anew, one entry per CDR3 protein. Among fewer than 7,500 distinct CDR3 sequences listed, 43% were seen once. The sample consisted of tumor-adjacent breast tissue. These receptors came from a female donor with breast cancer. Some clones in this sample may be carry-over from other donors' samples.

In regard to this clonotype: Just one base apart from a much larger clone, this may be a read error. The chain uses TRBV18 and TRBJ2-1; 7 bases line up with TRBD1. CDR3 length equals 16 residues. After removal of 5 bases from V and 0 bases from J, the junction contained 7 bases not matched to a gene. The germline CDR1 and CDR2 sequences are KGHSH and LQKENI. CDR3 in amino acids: CASSSQGPSSYNEQFF. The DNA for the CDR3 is TGTGCCAGCTCATCACAGGGGCCCAGCTCCTACAATGAGCAGTTCTTC.

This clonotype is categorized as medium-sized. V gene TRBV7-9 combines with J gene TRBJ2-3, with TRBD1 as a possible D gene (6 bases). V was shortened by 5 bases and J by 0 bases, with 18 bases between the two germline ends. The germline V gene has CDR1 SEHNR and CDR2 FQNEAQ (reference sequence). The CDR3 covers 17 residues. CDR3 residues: CASSLGGHQYSTDTQYF. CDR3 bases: TGTGCCAGCAGCCTAGGGGGACACCAATATAGCACAGATACGCAGTATTTT.

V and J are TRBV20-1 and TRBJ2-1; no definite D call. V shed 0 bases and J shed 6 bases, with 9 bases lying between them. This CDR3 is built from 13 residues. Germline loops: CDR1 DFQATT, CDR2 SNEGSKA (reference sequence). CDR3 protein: CSARDHSRNEQFF. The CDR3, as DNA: TGCAGTGCTAGAGACCACAGTCGCAATGAGCAGTTCTTC.

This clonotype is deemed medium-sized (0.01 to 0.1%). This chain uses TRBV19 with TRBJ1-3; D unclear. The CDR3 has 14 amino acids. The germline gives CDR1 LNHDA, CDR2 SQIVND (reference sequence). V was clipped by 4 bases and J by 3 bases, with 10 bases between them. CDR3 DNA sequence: TGTGCCAGTAGTAGCATGGACGTTGGAAACACCATATATTTT. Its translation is CASSSMDVGNTIYF.

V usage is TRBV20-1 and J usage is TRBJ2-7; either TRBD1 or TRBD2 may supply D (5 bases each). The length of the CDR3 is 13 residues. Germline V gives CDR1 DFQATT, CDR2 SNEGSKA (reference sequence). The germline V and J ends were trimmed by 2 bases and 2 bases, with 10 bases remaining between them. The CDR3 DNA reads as TGCAGTGCTAGACGGGACGGCACCTACGAGCAGTACTTC. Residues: CSARRDGTYEQYF.

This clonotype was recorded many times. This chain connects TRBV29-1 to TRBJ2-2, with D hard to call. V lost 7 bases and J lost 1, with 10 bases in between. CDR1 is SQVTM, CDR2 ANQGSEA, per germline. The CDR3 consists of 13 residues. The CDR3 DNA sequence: TGCAGCGCGTCTCCATTGAACACCGGGGAGCTGTTTTTT. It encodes CSASPLNTGELFF.

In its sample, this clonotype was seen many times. CDR3 nucleotides: TGTGCCAGCAGTTACGAGTCAGCTGGGGCCAACGTCCTGACTTTC. The encoded protein is CASSYESAGANVLTF. V and J are TRBV6-5 and TRBJ2-6; the D is unclear. CDR1 and CDR2 (germline): MNHEY, SVGAGI. V lost 2 bases to trimming and J lost 2 bases, with 7 bases between them. The length of the CDR3 is 15 residues.

CDR3 DNA: TGCAGCGCGAGCGGGGGACGGGATAATCAGCCCCAGCATTTT. Its protein is CSASGGRDNQPQHF. The chain combines TRBV29-1 with TRBJ1-5; a weak D match, TRBD1 (5 bases). The CDR3 is 14 residues long. The germline V gene encodes CDR1 SQVTM and CDR2 ANQGSEA. V was trimmed by 7 bases and J by 4 bases, leaving 17 bases between them.

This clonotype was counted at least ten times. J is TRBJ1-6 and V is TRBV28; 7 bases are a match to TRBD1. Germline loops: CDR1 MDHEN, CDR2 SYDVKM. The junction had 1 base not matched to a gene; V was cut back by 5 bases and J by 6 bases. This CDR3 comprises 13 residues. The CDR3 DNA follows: TGTGCCAGCAGTGACAGGGTTAATTCACCCCTCCACTTT. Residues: CASSDRVNSPLHF.

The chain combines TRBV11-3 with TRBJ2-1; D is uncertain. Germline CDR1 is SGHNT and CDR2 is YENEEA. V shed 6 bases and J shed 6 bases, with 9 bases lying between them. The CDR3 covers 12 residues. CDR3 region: CASSRTVNEQFF. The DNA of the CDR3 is TGTGCCAGCAGTCGGACGGTCAATGAGCAGTTCTTC.

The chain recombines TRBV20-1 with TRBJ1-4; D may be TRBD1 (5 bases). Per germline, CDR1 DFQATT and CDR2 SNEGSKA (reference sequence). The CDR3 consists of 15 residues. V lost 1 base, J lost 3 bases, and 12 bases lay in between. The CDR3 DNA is TGCAGTGCTAGAGCTAGGGGTCTGCCTAATGAAAAACTGTTTTTT. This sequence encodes CSARARGLPNEKLFF.

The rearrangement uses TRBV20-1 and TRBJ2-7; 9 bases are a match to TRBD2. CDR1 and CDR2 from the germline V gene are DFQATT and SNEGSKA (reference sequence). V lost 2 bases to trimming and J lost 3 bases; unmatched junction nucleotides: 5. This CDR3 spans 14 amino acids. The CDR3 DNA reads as TGCAGTGCTAGACCTGGACTAGCGAACTACGAGCAGTACTTC. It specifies CSARPGLANYEQYF.

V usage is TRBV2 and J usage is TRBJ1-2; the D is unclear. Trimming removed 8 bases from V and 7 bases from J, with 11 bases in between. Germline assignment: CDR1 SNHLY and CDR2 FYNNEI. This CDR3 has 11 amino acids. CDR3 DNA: TGTGCCAGCGCCGACCGGGGTGGCTACACCTTC. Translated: CASADRGGYTF.

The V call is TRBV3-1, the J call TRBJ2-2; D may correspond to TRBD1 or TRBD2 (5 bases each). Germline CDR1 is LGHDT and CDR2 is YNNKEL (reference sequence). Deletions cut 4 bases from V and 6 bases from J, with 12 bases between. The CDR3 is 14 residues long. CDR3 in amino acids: CASSRGTVSGELFF. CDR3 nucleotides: TGTGCCAGCAGCCGGGGGACGGTTTCCGGGGAGCTGTTTTTT.

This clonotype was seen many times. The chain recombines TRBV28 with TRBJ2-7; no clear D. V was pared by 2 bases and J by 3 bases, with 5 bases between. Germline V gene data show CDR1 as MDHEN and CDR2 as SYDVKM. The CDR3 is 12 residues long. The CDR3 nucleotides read TGTGCCAGCAGTTTAGGCCGCTACGAGCAGTACTTC. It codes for CASSLGRYEQYF. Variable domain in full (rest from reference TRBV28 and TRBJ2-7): DVKVTQSSRYLVKRTGEKVFLECVQDMDHENMFWYRQDPGLGLRLIYFSYDVKMKEKGDIPEGYSVSREKKERFSLILESASTNQTSMYLCASSLGRYEQYFGPGTRLTVT.

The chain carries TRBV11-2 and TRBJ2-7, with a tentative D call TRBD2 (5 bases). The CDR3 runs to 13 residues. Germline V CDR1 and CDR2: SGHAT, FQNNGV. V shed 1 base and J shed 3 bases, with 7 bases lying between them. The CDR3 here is CASSLAGFYEQYF. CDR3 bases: TGTGCCAGCAGCTTAGCGGGGTTCTACGAGCAGTACTTC.

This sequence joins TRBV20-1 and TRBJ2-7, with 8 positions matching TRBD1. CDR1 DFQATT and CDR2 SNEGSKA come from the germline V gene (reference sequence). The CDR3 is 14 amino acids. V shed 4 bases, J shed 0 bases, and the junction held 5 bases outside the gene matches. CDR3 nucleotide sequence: TGCAGTGCTAAACCGGGACAGGCCTCCTACGAGCAGTACTTC. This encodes CSAKPGQASYEQYF.

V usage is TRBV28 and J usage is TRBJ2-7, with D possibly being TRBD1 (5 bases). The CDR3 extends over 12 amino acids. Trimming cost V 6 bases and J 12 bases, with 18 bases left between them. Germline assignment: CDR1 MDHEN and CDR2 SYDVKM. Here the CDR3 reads CASSPPRGRLYF. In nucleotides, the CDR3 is TGTGCCAGCAGCCCACCAAGGGGAAGGCTGTACTTC.

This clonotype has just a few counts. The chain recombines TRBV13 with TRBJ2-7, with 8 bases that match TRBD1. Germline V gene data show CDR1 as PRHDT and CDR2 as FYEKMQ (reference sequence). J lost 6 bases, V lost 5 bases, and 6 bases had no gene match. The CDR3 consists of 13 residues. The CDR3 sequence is CASSPRDRTEQYF. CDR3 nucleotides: TGTGCCAGCAGCCCCCGGGACAGGACCGAGCAGTACTTC.

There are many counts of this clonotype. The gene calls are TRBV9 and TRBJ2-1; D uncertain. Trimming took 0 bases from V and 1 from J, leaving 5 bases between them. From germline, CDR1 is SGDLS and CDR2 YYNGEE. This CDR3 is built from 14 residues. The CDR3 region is CASSVDLSYNEQFF. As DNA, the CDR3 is TGTGCCAGCAGCGTAGACCTTTCCTACAATGAGCAGTTCTTC.

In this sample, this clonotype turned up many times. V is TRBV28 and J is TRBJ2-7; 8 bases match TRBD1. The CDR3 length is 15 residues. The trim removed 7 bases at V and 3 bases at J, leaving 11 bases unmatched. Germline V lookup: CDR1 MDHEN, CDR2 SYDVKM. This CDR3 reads CASTNRDRRYYEQYF. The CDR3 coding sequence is TGTGCCAGCACCAACCGGGACAGGAGATACTACGAGCAGTACTTC. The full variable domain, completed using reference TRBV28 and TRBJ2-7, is DVKVTQSSRYLVKRTGEKVFLECVQDMDHENMFWYRQDPGLGLRLIYFSYDVKMKEKGDIPEGYSVSREKKERFSLILESASTNQTSMYLCASTNRDRRYYEQYFGPGTRLTVT.

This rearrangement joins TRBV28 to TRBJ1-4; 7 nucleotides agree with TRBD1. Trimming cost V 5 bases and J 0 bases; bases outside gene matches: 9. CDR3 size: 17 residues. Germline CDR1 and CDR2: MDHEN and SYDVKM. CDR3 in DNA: TGTGCCAGCAGTCCCCTATTTGGACAGGCAACTAATGAAAAACTGTTTTTT. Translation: CASSPLFGQATNEKLFF.

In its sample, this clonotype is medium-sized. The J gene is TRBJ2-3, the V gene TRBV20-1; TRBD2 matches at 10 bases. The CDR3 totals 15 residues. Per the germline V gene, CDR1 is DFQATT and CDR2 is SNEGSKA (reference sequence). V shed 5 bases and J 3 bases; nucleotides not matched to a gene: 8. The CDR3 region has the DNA TGCAGTGCTGAGCCCGGGACTAGCGTAACAGATACGCAGTATTTT. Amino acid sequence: CSAEPGTSVTDTQYF.

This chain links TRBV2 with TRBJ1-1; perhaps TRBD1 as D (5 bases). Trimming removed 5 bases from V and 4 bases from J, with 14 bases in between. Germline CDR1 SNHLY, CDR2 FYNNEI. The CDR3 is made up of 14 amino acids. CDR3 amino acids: CASSSQGRGTEAFF. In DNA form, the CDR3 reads TGTGCCAGCAGTTCCCAGGGCCGTGGCACTGAAGCTTTCTTT.

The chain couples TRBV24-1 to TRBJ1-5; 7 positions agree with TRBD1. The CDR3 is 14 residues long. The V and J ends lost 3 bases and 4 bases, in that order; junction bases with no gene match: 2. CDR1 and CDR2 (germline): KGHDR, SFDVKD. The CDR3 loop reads CATSDPRGNQPQHF. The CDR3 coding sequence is TGTGCCACCAGTGATCCCAGGGGGAATCAGCCCCAGCATTTT.

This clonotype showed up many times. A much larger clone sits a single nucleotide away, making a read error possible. The CDR3 bases are TGCGGTGCTAGCTCCATCGAGCAGTACTTC. It specifies CGASSIEQYF. The gene calls are TRBV20-1 and TRBJ2-7, with D tentatively TRBD2 (5 bases). Germline V gives CDR1 DFQATT, CDR2 SNEGSKA (reference sequence). The CDR3 contains 10 residues.

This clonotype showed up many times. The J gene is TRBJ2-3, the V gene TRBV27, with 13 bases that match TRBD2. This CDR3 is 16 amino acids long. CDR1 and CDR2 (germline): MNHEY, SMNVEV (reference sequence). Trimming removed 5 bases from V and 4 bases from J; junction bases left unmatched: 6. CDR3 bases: TGTGCCAGCAGTGCGACTAGCGGGAGGTGGGCAGATACGCAGTATTTT. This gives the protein CASSATSGRWADTQYF.

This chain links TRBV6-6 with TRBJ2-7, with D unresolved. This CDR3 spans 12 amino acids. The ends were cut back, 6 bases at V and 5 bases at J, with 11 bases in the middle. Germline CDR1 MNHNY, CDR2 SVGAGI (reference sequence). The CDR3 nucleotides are TGTGCCAGCAGATCCCGATTGAACGAGCAGTACTTC. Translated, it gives CASRSRLNEQYF.

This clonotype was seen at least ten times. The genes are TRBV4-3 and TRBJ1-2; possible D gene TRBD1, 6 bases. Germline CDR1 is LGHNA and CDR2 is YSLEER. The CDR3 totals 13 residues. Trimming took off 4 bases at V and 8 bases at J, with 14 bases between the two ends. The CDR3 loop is CASSLIQGDGYTF. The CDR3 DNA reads TGCGCCAGCAGCCTTATACAGGGTGACGGCTACACCTTC.

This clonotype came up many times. The CDR3 sequence is CASKQDRLIQPQHF. In DNA, the CDR3 is TGTGCCAGTAAGCAGGACAGGCTAATACAGCCCCAGCATTTT. The chain carries TRBV19 and TRBJ1-5, with 7 bases identical to TRBD1. The CDR3 has 14 amino acids. V shed 7 bases, J shed 7 bases, and the junction held 10 bases outside the gene matches. The germline gives CDR1 LNHDA, CDR2 SQIVND (reference sequence).

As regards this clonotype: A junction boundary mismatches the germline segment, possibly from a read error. The CDR3 DNA reads as TGTGCCAGCTCTTTCTTGCAGGGGGACGAGCAGTACTTT. Amino acids: CASSFLQGDEQYF. The rearrangement links TRBV7-2 to TRBJ2-7; 7 positions agree with TRBD1. The CDR3 length is 13 residues. Germline V gene lookup returns CDR1 SGHTA and CDR2 FQGNSA.